This TCR beta chain was obtained from a study of graft-versus-host responses after intestinal transplantation. At the level of the study: Recipients obtained multivisceral, liver-intestinal, or isolated intestinal transplants.

Note on this clone: What it binds is unknown.

The table came from immunoSEQ multiplex PCR; TCRdb's copy has only in-frame clones and leaves some out. The sample records more than 65,000 clones, nearly 85% being singletons. The germline V and J ends were trimmed by 2 bases and 5 bases, with 16 bases remaining between them. The CDR3 runs 15 residues. Germline lookup yields CDR1 SGHDT and CDR2 YYEEEE. Whole-study results and caveats: Detection of GvH clones occurred in recipient marrow, and some had their first appearance in ileum or blood. Declining HvG levels early post-transplant were linked to peak circulating GvH clone levels. Allograft clonal ratios (graft-versus-host to host-versus-graft) were high in patients who had graft-donor T cell macrochimerism.

The sequence derives from a human donor who was the organ donor for an intestinal transplant. J is TRBJ2-5 and V is TRBV5-6, with TRBD1 as a possible D gene (5 bases). The sequenced sample was unstimulated CD4+ T cells sorted from spleen or lymph node cells, obtained before transplant. The chain's CDR3 is CASSLPQGVGETQYF. DNA for the CDR3: TGTGCCAGCAGCTTACCCCAGGGTGTCGGCGAGACCCAGTACTTC.